The following is a TCR beta chain sequence with its context. This specimen belongs to a study of cytomegalovirus exposure and HLA in healthy donors. With 4 bases clipped from V and 6 bases from J, the junction kept 5 bases outside the gene matches. Germline V lookup: CDR1 MDHEN, CDR2 SYDVKM. The CDR3 runs 13 residues. Profiling relied on immunoSEQ multiplex PCR, and the TCRdb table lists in-frame clones only, not all of them. This sample yields roughly 50,000 clones, of which under 95% are seen a single time; 0.8% to 1.2% belongs to the top ten. This receptor was taken from a man between 18 and 35 years old in good health and CMV-seronegative. The specimen sequenced was PBMCs. V is TRBV28 and J is TRBJ1-1; 7 nucleotides match TRBD1. This chain's CDR3 is CASSSQGVAEAFF. DNA for the CDR3: TGTGCCAGCAGTTCTCAGGGGGTGGCTGAAGCTTTCTTT.